Listed below are T cell receptor beta chains from one sample, sequenced in a study of blood T cell repertoires in COVID-19. Clones were read by immunoSEQ multiplex PCR, and TCRdb kept only the in-frame ones, dropping some. The sample has some 16,000 clones, 89% seen once. The sample taken for sequencing was peripheral blood. All receptors come from a man at least 80 years old with acute or convalescent COVID-19. Each CDR3 is given with its conserved first and last residue. D genes are given only for firm matches. Where a row states a size, it is once, few, many or the class of an expanded clone; other rows omit it.

J gene	clone size	D gene	V gene	CDR3 DNA	CDR3 protein
TRBJ1-3	.	.	TRBV7-6	TGTGCCAGCAGCTTAGATTTGGTGGCAGGGCGCTCTGGAAACACCATATATTTT	CASSLDLVAGRSGNTIYF
TRBJ1-3	.	TRBD1	TRBV7-8	TGTGCCAGCAGCTTAACGACAGGGGGGGGAAACACCATATATTTT	CASSLTTGGGNTIYF
TRBJ1-2	.	TRBD1	TRBV10-3	TGTGCCATCACTGCAGGGGGCGGTCGAGGGGGCTACACCTTC	CAITAGGGRGGYTF
TRBJ2-1	.	.	TRBV5-4	TGTGCCAGCAGCGCGGGGGCCAGCAATGAGCAGTTCTTC	CASSAGASNEQFF
TRBJ2-1	.	TRBD2	TRBV24-1	TGTGCCACCAGTGATGAAGGGACTACCACGTTCTTC	CATSDEGTTTFF
TRBJ1-1	.	.	TRBV20-1	TGCAGTGCTAGTCGGGGGTCTTCGAACACTGAAGCTTTCTTT	CSASRGSSNTEAFF
TRBJ2-1	.	.	TRBV7-6	TGTGCCAGCAGCTCAGACCCCCCCACAGTGCTCAATGAGCAGTTCTTC	CASSSDPPTVLNEQFF
TRBJ1-5	.	.	TRBV2	TGTGCCAGCAGGCCCAGGTCTGATAGCAATCAGCCCCAGCATTTT	CASRPRSDSNQPQHF
TRBJ1-5	.	.	TRBV7-2	TGTGCCAGCAGCTTAGGGCCGGGTCAGCCCCAGCATTTT	CASSLGPGQPQHF
TRBJ2-1	.	.	TRBV7-9	TGTGCCAGCAGCTTAGCGCGGGTGACCGGGGATGAGCAGTTCTTC	CASSLARVTGDEQFF
TRBJ1-1	.	.	TRBV7-2	TGTGCCAGCAGCTTAAATTCAGGGATCACTGAAGCTTTCTTT	CASSLNSGITEAFF
TRBJ1-5	.	.	TRBV2	TGTGCCAGCAGTGCGGGTCAGCCCCAGCATTTT	CASSAGQPQHF
TRBJ2-7	once	.	TRBV19	TGTGCCAGTAGTATAAGCCCTACCCAGGACGAGCAGTACTTC	CASSISPTQDEQYF
TRBJ2-1	.	TRBD2	TRBV19	TGTGCCAGTAGTATTATCCGGGAGGATGAGCAGTTCTTC	CASSIIREDEQFF
TRBJ1-1	.	.	TRBV5-1	TGCGCCAGCAGCTTGGCTAGTGGGAGAACTGAAGCTTTCTTT	CASSLASGRTEAFF
TRBJ1-2	.	TRBD1	TRBV6-5	TGTGCCAGCAGTTCAGACTGGGACAGGGGCCGCCGGGGCTACACCTTC	CASSSDWDRGRRGYTF
TRBJ2-3	once	TRBD1	TRBV4-1	TGCGCCAGCAGCCCCTACCGACAGGGTGAAGGAGATACGCAGTATTTT	CASSPYRQGEGDTQYF
TRBJ1-2	once	TRBD1	TRBV30	TGTGCCTGGAGTTACGGGACAGTTCCTGGCTACACCTTC	CAWSYGTVPGYTF
TRBJ2-3	.	.	TRBV9	TGTGCCAGCAGCGCCCGGGAGAGCACAGATACGCAGTATTTT	CASSARESTDTQYF
TRBJ1-1	.	TRBD1	TRBV10-2	TGCGCCAGCAGTGATCGGACAGGGGTTTATACTGAAGCTTTCTTT	CASSDRTGVYTEAFF
TRBJ2-5	.	.	TRBV10-2	TGCGCCAGCAGTGAGCCGGGAAGTCGGAAAGAGACCCAGTACTTC	CASSEPGSRKETQYF
TRBJ2-2	.	TRBD2	TRBV18	TGTGCCAGCTCACCCGGGACTAGCGGTATAACCGGGGAGCTGTTTTTT	CASSPGTSGITGELFF
TRBJ1-2	.	TRBD1	TRBV18	TGTGCCAGCTCACCGGCTGAGACAGGGGTCAGTTATGGCTACACCTTC	CASSPAETGVSYGYTF
TRBJ1-1	.	.	TRBV6-5	TGTGCCAGCAAGGGGCAGCAGAACACTGAAGCTTTCTTT	CASKGQQNTEAFF
TRBJ1-6	.	.	TRBV18	TGTGCCAGCTCACCACCACGGGGATCACCCCTCCACTTT	CASSPPRGSPLHF
TRBJ2-1	few	.	TRBV7-9	TGTGCCAGCAGCCCGGGCGGGATCTTCTACAATGAGCAGTTCTTC	CASSPGGIFYNEQFF
TRBJ2-7	.	TRBD1	TRBV19	TGTGCCAGTAGTGACCCGAGGGGGACAGGCGGATCCTACGAGCAGTACTTC	CASSDPRGTGGSYEQYF
TRBJ2-3	.	.	TRBV3-1/TRBV3-2	TGTGCCAGCAGCCCGTCCGCGGGAACAGGAGATACGCAGTATTTT	CASSPSAGTGDTQYF
TRBJ1-2	.	.	TRBV10-2	TGCGCCAGCAGCGCTAATACAGAGTATGGCTACACCTTC	CASSANTEYGYTF
TRBJ2-5	.	TRBD1	TRBV18	TGTGCCAGCTCAGCCCGGGACAGGGTGCAAGAGACCCAGTACTTC	CASSARDRVQETQYF
TRBJ1-2	.	.	TRBV19	TGTGCCAGTAGTATGGCAGGCTACTTAGGCTACACCTTC	CASSMAGYLGYTF
TRBJ2-7	.	.	TRBV15	TGTGCCACCAGCAGAGGAGCTCTCGGGGAGGAGCAGTACTTC	CATSRGALGEEQYF
TRBJ2-5	.	.	TRBV3-1/TRBV3-2	TGTGCCAGCAGCTACACAGGGAAGGAGACCCAGTACTTC	CASSYTGKETQYF
TRBJ1-2	.	.	TRBV5-4	TGTGCCAGCAGCTTGGATGGGGGGGCGCGAGGCTACACCTTC	CASSLDGGARGYTF
TRBJ1-1	.	TRBD1	TRBV2	TGTGCCAGCAGCGGACAGGGGTACACTGAAGCTTTCTTT	CASSGQGYTEAFF
TRBJ2-7	.	TRBD2	TRBV4-1	TGCGCCAGCAGCCAGGGGGGGGACTACGAGCAGTACTTC	CASSQGGDYEQYF
TRBJ2-2	.	TRBD1	TRBV18	TGTGCCAGCTCACCAGACAGGGGTCCCGGGGAGCTGTTTTTT	CASSPDRGPGELFF
TRBJ1-1	medium-sized	.	TRBV6-5	TGTGCCAGCACCCTTCGATCCACAATGAACACTGAAGCTTTCTTT	CASTLRSTMNTEAFF
TRBJ1-5	once	.	TRBV19	TGTGCCAGTAGTGCCCAACAGGGAAAACAGCCCCAGCATTTT	CASSAQQGKQPQHF